The 10 T cell receptor beta chains presented below share a single source sample, sequenced in a study of blood T cell repertoires in COVID-19. Sequencing was performed with immunoSEQ multiplex PCR; in TCRdb, only in-frame clones are kept and a portion is missing. The sample lists 100,000 to 110,000 clones; approximately 81% were seen once. Sequenced input: peripheral blood. These receptors all come from a human donor in a cohort sampled during active COVID-19.

This clone was observed a single time. This chain links TRBV30 with TRBJ2-7, with 12 bases aligning to TRBD1. The CDR3 has 14 residues. With 0 bases clipped from V and 5 bases from J, the junction kept 2 bases outside the gene matches. Germline assignment: CDR1 GTSNPN and CDR2 SVGIG (reference sequence). The CDR3 reads CAWSVGTGGHEQYF. In DNA, the CDR3 is TGTGCCTGGAGTGTAGGGACAGGGGGCCACGAGCAGTACTTC.

This sequence joins TRBV10-3 and TRBJ2-2; no clear D. V shed 5 bases and J shed 4 bases, with 8 bases lying between them. This CDR3 is built from 13 residues. CDR1 and CDR2 from the germline V gene are ENHRY and SYGVKD. CDR3 sequence: CAISSRVTGELFF. For the CDR3, the DNA is TGTGCCATCAGTTCACGGGTCACCGGGGAGCTGTTTTTT.

This chain joins TRBV4-3 and TRBJ2-3; a weak D match, TRBD1 (6 bases). This CDR3 contains 19 residues. Germline values: CDR1 LGHNA, CDR2 YSLEER. V was clipped by 0 bases and J by 2 bases, with 21 bases between them. The CDR3: CASSQEAPGTKKDTDTQYF. CDR3 DNA: TGCGCCAGCAGCCAAGAAGCCCCTGGGACAAAGAAAGACACAGATACGCAGTATTTT.

J is TRBJ2-5 and V is TRBV7-9; D may be TRBD2 (6 bases). V was cut by 0 bases and J by 5 bases, with 10 bases left in between. This CDR3 has 14 amino acids. Germline assignment: CDR1 SEHNR and CDR2 FQNEAQ (reference sequence). The CDR3: CASSLAGTSETQYF. The CDR3 DNA reads TGTGCCAGCAGCTTAGCAGGGACTTCGGAGACCCAGTACTTC.

The V call is TRBV3-1 (or the pseudogene TRBV3-2), the J call TRBJ2-1; D is unresolved. V gave up 0 bases and J gave up 4 bases, with 16 bases separating them. Germline V gene sequence: CDR1 LGHDT, CDR2 YNNKEL (reference sequence). The CDR3 has 17 residues. CDR3 in amino acids: CASSQDVEATTYNEQFF. CDR3 nucleotide sequence: TGTGCCAGCAGCCAAGATGTAGAAGCAACCACTTACAATGAGCAGTTCTTC.

The J gene is TRBJ2-1, the V gene TRBV5-5, with TRBD2 matching over 8 bases. Germline loops: CDR1 SGHKS, CDR2 YYEKEE (reference sequence). The V segment lost 2 bases and the J segment 7 bases; nucleotides outside the gene matches: 8. CDR3 size: 15 residues. CDR3 in amino acids: CASSFDGRASNEQFF. CDR3 nucleotide sequence: TGTGCCAGCAGCTTTGACGGGAGGGCGTCAAATGAGCAGTTCTTC.

The chain combines TRBV29-1 with TRBJ2-2; 8 nucleotides line up with TRBD1. The germline CDR1 and CDR2 sequences are SQVTM and ANQGSEA. With 1 base clipped from V and 11 bases from J, the junction kept 6 bases outside the gene matches. This CDR3 spans 13 amino acids. The CDR3 region is CSVEGTGTDELFF. The DNA of the CDR3 is TGCAGCGTTGAAGGGACAGGGACAGACGAGCTGTTTTTT.

This chain links TRBV6-5 with TRBJ2-1; perhaps TRBD2 as D (6 bases). CDR3 length: 16 amino acids. The germline V gene has CDR1 MNHEY and CDR2 SVGAGI. The V end was cut by 2 bases, the J end by 2 bases, with 13 bases between. The CDR3 loop is CASSYGTPTPYNEQFF. The CDR3 nucleotides read TGTGCCAGCAGTTACGGGACTCCGACCCCCTACAATGAGCAGTTCTTC.

The V gene is TRBV3-1 (or the pseudogene TRBV3-2), the J gene TRBJ2-1; 9 nucleotides line up with TRBD1. The ends lost 2 bases at V and 3 bases at J; junction bases unmatched: 2. This CDR3 has 15 residues. Germline V gene lookup returns CDR1 LGHDT and CDR2 YNNKEL (reference sequence). The CDR3 sequence is CASSQRDRVYNEQFF. The CDR3 DNA reads TGTGCCAGCAGCCAACGGGACAGGGTCTACAATGAGCAGTTCTTC.

The V call is TRBV2, the J call TRBJ1-1; D is undetermined. The CDR3 has 13 amino acids. V was pared by 7 bases and J by 1 base, with 10 bases between. The germline V gene has CDR1 SNHLY and CDR2 FYNNEI. CDR3 sequence: CASKRSPNTEAFF. The CDR3 nucleotides read TGTGCCAGCAAACGCAGTCCGAACACTGAAGCTTTCTTT. The whole variable domain, filled in from reference TRBV2 and TRBJ1-1, reads EPEVTQTPSHQVTQMGQEVILRCVPISNHLYFYWYRQILGQKVEFLVSFYNNEISEKSEIFDDQFSVERPDGSNFTLKIRSTKLEDSAMYFCASKRSPNTEAFFGQGTRLTVV.